These 30 T cell receptor beta chains share one sample of origin, sequenced in a study of T-cell memory formation after mild COVID-19. A single record per CDR3 protein comes from TCRdb applying MiXCR to the 5' RACE reads. The table records around 100,000 distinct CDR3 sequences, 20% to 25% of them present only once. Sequences were obtained from PBMCs or a T cell subset sorted from them (not recorded which). These TCRs come from a man aged 18 to 35 who had mild COVID-19 (a few samples of this study predate the infection). Cell type and time point are not known.

This clonotype occurred a few times. The CDR3 nucleotides are TGTGCCAGCAGCCAAGAGGATAGCGACGTGCAGTTCTTC. Protein: CASSQEDSDVQFF. The chain couples TRBV14 to TRBJ2-1; D is perhaps TRBD2 (5 bases). Trimming left V 0 bases short and J 12 bases short, with 12 bases between. This CDR3 contains 13 residues. The germline V gene encodes CDR1 SGHDN and CDR2 FVKESK.

This clonotype was counted a few times. The rearrangement joins TRBV10-3 to TRBJ2-1, with 10 bases aligning to TRBD2. Trimming took 0 bases from V and 1 from J; bases not matched to a gene: 3. CDR1 is ENHRY, CDR2 SYGVKD, per germline. The CDR3 is 17 residues long. The CDR3 sequence: CAISESHSGGSYNEQFF. The CDR3 DNA reads as TGTGCCATCAGTGAGTCGCATAGCGGGGGGTCCTACAATGAGCAGTTCTTC.

This clonotype was picked up a small number of times. The chain combines TRBV12-3 or TRBV12-4 with TRBJ2-6; 9 positions agree with TRBD1. The V segment lost 4 bases and the J segment 0 bases; nucleotides outside the gene matches: 7. The CDR3 has 18 amino acids. CDR3 DNA: TGTGCCAGCAGTTCGGTGTGGGACAGGGACTCTGGGGCCAACGTCCTGACTTTC. Its translation: CASSSVWDRDSGANVLTF.

The chain employs TRBV12-3 or TRBV12-4 and TRBJ2-3; D may be TRBD2 (5 bases). Trimming removed 6 bases from V and 0 bases from J, with 13 bases in between. The CDR3 consists of 15 residues. CDR3 coding DNA: TGTGCCAGCAGCCTAGGACTGAGAAGCACAGATACGCAGTATTTT. This codes for CASSLGLRSTDTQYF.

V usage is TRBV5-5 and J usage is TRBJ2-3, with TRBD1 matching over 9 bases. Germline CDR1 reads SGHKS; CDR2 reads YYEKEE (reference sequence). This CDR3 comprises 16 residues. With 3 bases clipped from V and 0 bases from J, the junction kept 5 bases outside the gene matches. The CDR3 sequence is CASSWGGTGSTDTQYF. Written as DNA, the CDR3 is TGTGCCAGCAGCTGGGGGGGGACAGGGAGCACAGATACGCAGTATTTT.

The chain couples TRBV6-1 to TRBJ1-1; maybe TRBD1 (5 bases). Germline V gives CDR1 MNHNS, CDR2 SASEGT. V was shortened by 11 bases and J by 0 bases, with 19 bases between the two germline ends. The CDR3 is 15 residues long. The CDR3 reads CAAETVGEMNTEAFF. CDR3 in DNA: TGTGCCGCCGAGACGGTGGGGGAAATGAACACTGAAGCTTTCTTT.

This chain connects TRBV7-9 to TRBJ2-2, with 9 positions matching TRBD1. After removal of 5 bases from V and 5 bases from J, the junction contained 18 bases not matched to a gene. The CDR3 covers 19 residues. The germline V gene encodes CDR1 SEHNR and CDR2 FQNEAQ (reference sequence). Here the CDR3 DNA reads TGTGCCAGCAGCCCTCTGGAGTCATCCCGGGACAGGGTTACCGGGGAGCTGTTTTTT. Translating it yields CASSPLESSRDRVTGELFF.

This clonotype was seen only a few times. The chain employs TRBV9 and TRBJ2-2; D not resolved. Germline values: CDR1 SGDLS, CDR2 YYNGEE. The CDR3 totals 13 residues. The ends were cut back, 0 bases at V and 4 bases at J, with 4 bases in the middle. The CDR3 loop reads CASSVDGTGELFF. In DNA form, the CDR3 reads TGTGCCAGCAGCGTAGATGGCACCGGGGAGCTGTTTTTT. The entire variable domain, with the rest obtained from reference TRBV9 and TRBJ2-2, is as follows: DSGVTQTPKHLITATGQRVTLRCSPRSGDLSVYWYQQSLDQGLQFLIQYYNGEERAKGNILERFSAQQFPDLHSELNLSSLELGDSALYFCASSVDGTGELFFGEGSRLTVL.

This clonotype has more than one count but fewer than ten. This chain joins TRBV29-1 and TRBJ1-2, with D possibly matching TRBD1 (6 bases). Trimming removed 1 base at V and 4 bases at J, with 19 bases between. This CDR3 has 16 amino acids. Per the germline V gene, CDR1 is SQVTM and CDR2 is ANQGSEA. The CDR3 loop reads CSVEGQDSFSGYGYTF. As DNA, the CDR3 is TGCAGCGTTGAAGGACAGGACTCTTTCTCTGGCTATGGCTACACCTTC.

The J gene is TRBJ2-3, the V gene TRBV7-8; D is unclear. The V end lost 5 bases, the J end lost 2 bases, and 5 bases lay between the germline ends. The CDR3 contains 12 residues. In germline, CDR1 is SGHVS, CDR2 FQNEAQ. DNA of the CDR3: TGTGCCAGCAGCACGCTCACAGATACGCAGTATTTT. Protein product: CASSTLTDTQYF. Combining the CDR3 with reference TRBV7-8 and TRBJ2-3 gives the whole variable domain GAGVSQSPRYKVAKRGQDVALRCDPISGHVSLFWYQQALGQGPEFLTYFQNEAQLDKSGLPSDRFFAERPEGSVSTLKIQRTQQEDSAVYLCASSTLTDTQYFGPGTRLTVL.

This clonotype was seen a few times. The chain has TRBV12-3 or TRBV12-4 and TRBJ2-1; 8 bases match TRBD1. The V and J ends lost 7 bases and 4 bases, in that order; junction bases with no gene match: 6. CDR3 length: 14 residues. The CDR3 is CASTIGQGYNEQFF. The CDR3, as DNA: TGTGCCAGCACTATCGGACAGGGATACAATGAGCAGTTCTTC.

This rearrangement joins TRBV6-5 to TRBJ2-1; unclear D gene. The CDR3 sequence is 15 residues long. V shed 6 bases and J shed 0 bases, with 12 bases lying between them. Germline lookup yields CDR1 MNHEY and CDR2 SVGAGI. The CDR3 loop reads CASRPDWTSYNEQFF. The CDR3 coding sequence is TGTGCCAGCAGACCCGACTGGACCTCCTACAATGAGCAGTTCTTC.

The chain carries TRBV7-6 and TRBJ2-1; D is possibly TRBD1 (6 bases). Trimming pared 4 bases from V and 2 bases from J, leaving 9 bases between. The germline CDR1 and CDR2 sequences are SGHVS and FNYEAQ. This CDR3 comprises 14 residues. The CDR3: CASSSRQAYNEQFF. The CDR3, as DNA: TGTGCCAGCAGCTCCCGACAGGCCTACAATGAGCAGTTCTTC.

This clonotype was found a few times. This chain joins TRBV4-1 and TRBJ1-6; D not certain. This CDR3 is built from 15 residues. V gave up 3 bases and J gave up 9 bases, with 15 bases separating them. Germline V CDR1 and CDR2: MGHRA, YSYEKL. The CDR3 DNA follows: TGCGCCAGCAGCCAGGAAGGTCCGGTGACTTCACCCCTCCACTTT. Translation gives CASSQEGPVTSPLHF.

The V and J genes are TRBV5-1 and TRBJ2-7; no firm D call. This CDR3 is built from 13 residues. Germline V gene data show CDR1 as SGHRS and CDR2 as YFSETQ. Trimming shortened V by 0 bases and J by 2 bases, and 6 bases separated the two germline ends. The CDR3 nucleotides read TGCGCCAGCAGCTTGGAGCCTGCCTACGAGCAGTACGTC. Translated: CASSLEPAYEQYV.

The DNA for the CDR3 is TGTGCCAGCAGTATTGAGGATACGCAGTATTTT. It translates to CASSIEDTQYF. The chain uses TRBV7-8 and TRBJ2-3; D ambiguous. V was clipped by 6 bases and J by 6 bases, with 7 bases between them. The CDR3 runs 11 residues. The germline gives CDR1 SGHVS, CDR2 FQNEAQ.

There are a few counts of this clonotype. The chain couples TRBV6-2 or TRBV6-3 to TRBJ2-2; D remains unclear. Germline CDR1 MNHEY, CDR2 SVGEGT. The CDR3 runs to 13 residues. V gave up 2 bases and J gave up 6 bases, with 7 bases separating them. The CDR3 nucleotides read TGTGCCAGCAGTTACGGGGTTTCCGGGGAGCTGTTTTTT. Protein: CASSYGVSGELFF.

This clonotype was picked up a small number of times. The chain recombines TRBV7-2 with TRBJ2-2; either TRBD1 or TRBD2 may supply D (6 bases each). CDR1 SGHTA and CDR2 FQGNSA come from the germline V gene. The CDR3 is made up of 16 amino acids. Trimming removed 4 bases from V and 0 bases from J, with 12 bases in between. The CDR3 sequence is CASSSRGTPNTGELFF. The DNA for the CDR3 is TGTGCCAGCAGCTCTCGGGGGACACCGAACACCGGGGAGCTGTTTTTT.

The chain is built from TRBV20-1 and TRBJ1-5; 7 bases align to TRBD1. The CDR3 sequence is 14 residues long. V dropped 3 bases and J dropped 9; count of bases not matched to a gene: 11. CDR1 is DFQATT and CDR2 is SNEGSKA in the germline V gene (reference sequence). CDR3: CSASDGQAFPPQHF. DNA of the CDR3: TGCAGTGCTAGCGATGGACAGGCCTTCCCGCCCCAGCATTTT.

This clonotype occurred a few times. V and J are TRBV6-5 and TRBJ2-3; D might be TRBD2 (7 bases). Germline lookup yields CDR1 MNHEY and CDR2 SVGAGI. V was pared by 6 bases and J by 0 bases, with 19 bases between. CDR3 length equals 17 residues. DNA for the CDR3: TGTGCCAGCAGAAACGAGGCGGGGGCCACTAGCACAGATACGCAGTATTTT. Translated, it gives CASRNEAGATSTDTQYF.

The chain uses TRBV19 and TRBJ2-1; 11 nucleotides match TRBD2. The CDR3 totals 15 residues. The ends lost 5 bases at V and 4 bases at J; junction bases unmatched: 4. From germline, CDR1 is LNHDA and CDR2 SQIVND (reference sequence). CDR3: CASSVLAGVYNEQFF. CDR3 DNA sequence: TGTGCCAGTAGTGTACTAGCGGGGGTGTACAATGAGCAGTTCTTC.

There are a few counts of this clonotype. This chain links TRBV27 with TRBJ1-6; D gene ambiguous. V was clipped by 3 bases and J by 8 bases, with 14 bases between them. The CDR3 has 15 residues. Per the germline V gene, CDR1 is MNHEY and CDR2 is SMNVEV (reference sequence). Written as DNA, the CDR3 is TGTGCCAGCAGTTTGCTCGGGGTGAACTATTCACCCCTCCACTTT. Its translation: CASSLLGVNYSPLHF.

The CDR3 DNA follows: TGTGCCAGCAGCTTTACAGGGGGGGACCGGTTCTTC. Protein product: CASSFTGGDRFF. This rearrangement joins TRBV7-3 to TRBJ2-1; D perhaps matches TRBD1 (8 bases). V was trimmed by 3 bases and J by 15 bases, leaving 15 bases between them. CDR3 length: 12 amino acids. The germline CDR1 and CDR2 sequences are SGHTA and FQGTGA. The full variable domain, with the rest looked up from reference TRBV7-3 and TRBJ2-1, is GAGVSQTPSNKVTEKGKYVELRCDPISGHTALYWYRQSLGQGPEFLIYFQGTGAADDSGLPNDRFFAVRPEGSVSTLKIQRTERGDSAVYLCASSFTGGDRFFGPGTRLTVL.

This clonotype was counted a few times. The gene calls are TRBV20-1 and TRBJ2-1, with 7 bases identical to TRBD2. CDR1 is DFQATT and CDR2 is SNEGSKA in the germline V gene (reference sequence). The V and J ends lost 2 bases and 1 base, in that order; junction bases with no gene match: 2. CDR3 length equals 14 residues. The CDR3 region has the DNA TGCAGTGCTAGAACTAGCGTGTCCTACAATGAGCAGTTCTTC. This sequence encodes CSARTSVSYNEQFF.

The chain joins TRBV7-9 to TRBJ1-1; TRBD1 agrees at 7 bases. Looked up from germline, CDR1 is SEHNR and CDR2 is FQNEAQ (reference sequence). The CDR3 is 13 residues long. Trimming took 9 bases from V and 4 from J; bases not matched to a gene: 8. The CDR3 sequence is CARGRGLATEAFF. CDR3 DNA sequence: TGTGCCAGAGGGAGGGGGCTCGCCACTGAAGCTTTCTTT.

This sequence joins TRBV5-5 and TRBJ1-1; the D is unclear. The CDR3 sequence is 13 residues long. Trimming pared 5 bases from V and 6 bases from J, leaving 14 bases between. Germline V gene data show CDR1 as SGHKS and CDR2 as YYEKEE (reference sequence). The DNA for the CDR3 is TGTGCCAGCAGGTTTGGCTGGGAGCCTGAAGCTTTCTTT. It codes for CASRFGWEPEAFF.

This chain links TRBV5-8 with TRBJ2-3; D unclear. CDR3 length: 14 residues. Germline CDR1 SGHTS, CDR2 YDEGEE. The V end was cut by 9 bases, the J end by 4 bases, with 18 bases between. CDR3 region: CATRTRGIADTQYF. DNA of the CDR3: TGTGCCACCAGGACGAGAGGTATCGCAGATACGCAGTATTTT.

This clonotype was observed a handful of times. The V gene is TRBV6-5, the J gene TRBJ1-1, with D unresolved. Germline V CDR1 and CDR2: MNHEY, SVGAGI. This CDR3 has 16 residues. V was clipped by 6 bases and J by 5 bases, with 22 bases between them. The CDR3 nucleotides are TGTGCCAGCAGCGCGTCGGTGGAGGGAGGAGATACTGAAGCTTTCTTT. It encodes CASSASVEGGDTEAFF.

The rearrangement links TRBV7-8 to TRBJ2-2, with D possibly called TRBD1 or TRBD2 (6 bases each). The CDR3 loop spans 16 amino acids. Germline V gene data show CDR1 as SGHVS and CDR2 as FQNEAQ. The germline V and J ends were trimmed by 4 bases and 8 bases, with 20 bases remaining between them. The CDR3: CASSSRGGRMSGELFF. For the CDR3, the DNA is TGTGCCAGCAGCTCCCGTGGGGGGCGCATGTCGGGGGAGCTGTTTTTT.

This chain joins TRBV7-9 and TRBJ2-3; no clear D gene. Trimming shortened V by 2 bases and J by 1 base, and 7 bases separated the two germline ends. The CDR3 has 14 amino acids. The V gene's germline CDR1 is SEHNR and CDR2 FQNEAQ (reference sequence). The CDR3 spells CASSLPDRTDTQYF. CDR3 DNA sequence: TGTGCCAGCAGCTTACCTGACCGCACAGATACGCAGTATTTT.